These 9 T cell receptor beta chains were all obtained from the same sample, sequenced in a study of T cell clonotyping in hematopoietic cell transplantation. Here immunoSEQ multiplex PCR was the method, and the copy in TCRdb shows in-frame clones only, minus some. The sample holds some 30,000 clones, around 90% seen once. This specimen was PBMCs, taken 100 days after allogeneic stem cell transplant. These receptors were collected from a female patient aged 45 to 65 who had an allogeneic stem cell transplant from a related donor, so the T cells may come from the graft donor. Some clones in this sample may be carry-over from other donors' samples.

The gene calls are TRBV20-1 and TRBJ1-2; no clear D. V was trimmed by 1 base and J by 6 bases, leaving 6 bases between them. Germline loops: CDR1 DFQATT, CDR2 SNEGSKA (reference sequence). The length of the CDR3 is 11 residues. CDR3 nucleotides: TGCAGTGCTAGAGTCAGACATGGCTACACCTTC. Translation: CSARVRHGYTF.

CDR3 loop: CASSQEEGGVQTQYF. The CDR3 DNA reads TGCGCCAGCAGCCAAGAGGAGGGGGGCGTACAGACCCAGTACTTC. J is TRBJ2-5 and V is TRBV4-3; D could derive from TRBD1 or TRBD2 (6 bases each). V dropped 0 bases and J dropped 6 bases, with 14 bases sitting between them. Germline V gene sequence: CDR1 LGHNA, CDR2 YSLEER. This CDR3 spans 15 amino acids.

The CDR3 loop reads CASSQEVYLGATLEAFF. For the CDR3, the DNA is TGTGCCAGCAGCCAGGAGGTGTATTTAGGGGCTACTCTAGAAGCTTTCTTT. The V and J genes are TRBV4-2 and TRBJ1-1, with D tentatively TRBD1 (5 bases). Germline lookup yields CDR1 LGHNA and CDR2 YNFKEQ. Between the trimmed V and J ends, which lost 3 bases and 8 bases, there was a span of 25 bases. CDR3 length: 17 amino acids.

The CDR3 DNA reads as TGTGCCTGGAGTGTAGGCTGGCTCCGACAGGGGGCCTTTCGGGATGGCTACACCTTC. Amino acids: CAWSVGWLRQGAFRDGYTF. V and J are TRBV30 and TRBJ1-2, with 10 bases aligning to TRBD1. Looked up from germline, CDR1 is GTSNPN and CDR2 is SVGIG (reference sequence). J was trimmed by 6 bases and V by 0 bases; bases with no gene match: 19. CDR3 length: 19 residues.

CDR3 amino acids: CASTGAPVNTDTQYF. DNA of the CDR3: TGCGCCAGCACCGGGGCCCCCGTTAACACAGATACGCAGTATTTT. The chain employs TRBV10-1 and TRBJ2-3, with D possibly called TRBD1 or TRBD2 (5 bases each). The V end was cut by 7 bases, the J end by 2 bases, with 16 bases between. The CDR3 runs to 15 residues. The germline V gene encodes CDR1 WNHNN and CDR2 SYGVQD (reference sequence).

This chain links TRBV19 with TRBJ2-3; D might be TRBD2 (6 bases). Deletions cut 6 bases from V and 3 bases from J, with 10 bases between. The CDR3 has 13 amino acids. The germline V gene has CDR1 LNHDA and CDR2 SQIVND (reference sequence). The CDR3 region has the DNA TGTGCCAGTAGGAACGGGGGAACAGATACGCAGTATTTT. Its protein product is CASRNGGTDTQYF.

This clone was detected only once. The J gene is TRBJ1-1, the V gene TRBV27; the D gene is possibly TRBD1 (6 bases). CDR3 length: 14 amino acids. Per the germline V gene, CDR1 is MNHEY and CDR2 is SMNVEV (reference sequence). V lost 3 bases, J lost 0 bases, and 8 bases lay in between. This CDR3 reads CASSLNRVNTEAFF. CDR3 sequence (DNA): TGTGCCAGCAGTTTGAACAGGGTGAACACTGAAGCTTTCTTT.

The chain joins TRBV5-1 to TRBJ1-5, with unresolved D. Trimming left V 1 base short and J 2 bases short, with 4 bases between. Germline V gene sequence: CDR1 SGHRS, CDR2 YFSETQ. This CDR3 has 13 amino acids. The CDR3 bases are TGCGCCAGCAGCTTGACGGGCAATCAGCCCCAGCATTTT. Its protein is CASSLTGNQPQHF. Filled out from reference TRBV5-1 and TRBJ1-5, the complete variable domain reads KAGVTQTPRYLIKTRGQQVTLSCSPISGHRSVSWYQQTPGQGLQFLFEYFSETQRNKGNFPGRFSGRQFSNSRSEMNVSTLELGDSALYLCASSLTGNQPQHFGDGTRLSIL.

The chain has TRBV30 and TRBJ1-2; possibly TRBD1 for D (6 bases). Germline loops: CDR1 GTSNPN, CDR2 SVGIG (reference sequence). The ends were cut back, 8 bases at V and 5 bases at J, with 12 bases in the middle. The CDR3 consists of 11 residues. The CDR3 DNA reads TGTGCCATCGGGACATCTTATGGCTACACCTTC. Its protein product is CAIGTSYGYTF.